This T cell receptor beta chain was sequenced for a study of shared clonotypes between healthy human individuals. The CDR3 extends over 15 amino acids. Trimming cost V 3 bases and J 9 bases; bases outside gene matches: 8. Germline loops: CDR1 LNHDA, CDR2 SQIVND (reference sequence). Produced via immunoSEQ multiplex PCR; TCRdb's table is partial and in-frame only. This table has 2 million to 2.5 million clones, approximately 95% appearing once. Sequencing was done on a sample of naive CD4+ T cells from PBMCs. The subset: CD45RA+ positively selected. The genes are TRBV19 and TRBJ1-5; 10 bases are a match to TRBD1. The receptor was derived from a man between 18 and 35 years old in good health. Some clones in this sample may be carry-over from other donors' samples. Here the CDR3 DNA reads TGTGCCAGTAGTATTGGGACAGGGGTGTCAAGGCCCCAGCATTTT. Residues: CASSIGTGVSRPQHF.